These 26 T cell receptor beta chains came from one sample sequenced in a study of blood T cells in healthy people across ages. For the second PCR, which ran for 7 to 11 cycles, a sample-barcoded 5' primer and a J-beta primer mix were used. Each CDR3 protein gets one entry after TCRdb re-called the 5' RACE reads with MiXCR. The table includes about 670,000 distinct CDR3 sequences, more than 45% detected once. Source material: blood. These receptors were collected from an elderly woman in good health.

This clonotype was picked up one time. The chain links TRBV20-1 to TRBJ2-1; D is ambiguous. Germline-derived CDR1 and CDR2 are DFQATT and SNEGSKA (reference sequence). V was clipped by 6 bases and J by 0 bases, with 15 bases between them. The CDR3 has 15 amino acids. The CDR3 DNA reads TGCAGTGCCCAGGACGGCGGAAGCTCCTACAATGAGCAGTTCTTC. Translating it yields CSAQDGGSSYNEQFF.

As to this clonotype: A much larger clone is a single base away; this may be a read error. The genes are TRBV6-6 and TRBJ2-5; D is tentatively TRBD1 or TRBD2 (5 bases each). Trimming removed 8 bases from V and 11 bases from J, with 18 bases in between. The CDR3 has 12 residues. CDR1 is MNHNY and CDR2 is SVGAGI in the germline V gene (reference sequence). For the CDR3, the DNA is TGTGCCAGCTCCGGGGCTTCCAATGAGCAGTACTTC. This encodes CASSGASNEQYF.

The rearrangement joins TRBV7-9 to TRBJ2-4; D might be TRBD2 (6 bases). Germline assignment: CDR1 SEHNR and CDR2 FQNEAQ (reference sequence). With 5 bases removed from V and 0 bases from J, the gap between germline ends came to 11 bases. The length of the CDR3 is 15 residues. The chain's CDR3 is CASSTPGLAKNIQYF. In DNA form, the CDR3 reads TGTGCCAGCAGCACCCCGGGACTAGCCAAAAACATTCAGTACTTC.

The V gene is TRBV29-1, the J gene TRBJ2-1, with D tentatively TRBD2 (5 bases). Germline values: CDR1 SQVTM, CDR2 ANQGSEA. Trimming took off 8 bases at V and 5 bases at J, with 16 bases between the two ends. The CDR3 length is 13 residues. The DNA of the CDR3 is TGCAGCCTCAGCGGTCCTACGGACAATGAGCAGTTCTTC. Translating it yields CSLSGPTDNEQFF.

This clonotype was detected many times. V is TRBV5-6 and J is TRBJ2-7, with 9 bases matching TRBD1. The CDR3 has 16 amino acids. V trimming: 3 bases; J trimming: 1 base; junction bases outside the gene matches: 8. Germline assignment: CDR1 SGHDT and CDR2 YYEEEE. The CDR3 protein is CASSSTAGQGSYEQYF. In DNA form, the CDR3 reads TGTGCCAGCAGCTCGACGGCGGGACAGGGATCCTACGAGCAGTACTTC. The entire variable domain, with the rest obtained from reference TRBV5-6 and TRBJ2-7, is as follows: DAGVTQSPTHLIKTRGQQVTLRCSPKSGHDTVSWYQQALGQGPQFIFQYYEEEERQRGNFPDRFSGHQFPNYSSELNVNALLLGDSALYLCASSSTAGQGSYEQYFGPGTRLTVT.

This clonotype was seen at least ten times. V gene TRBV20-1 combines with J gene TRBJ2-1; 14 positions agree with TRBD2. Losses at the gene ends were 7 bases for V and 6 bases for J; bases not matched to a gene: 2. The CDR3 consists of 13 residues. Per germline, CDR1 DFQATT and CDR2 SNEGSKA (reference sequence). Here the CDR3 reads CSVTSGRANEQFF. The CDR3 coding sequence is TGCAGTGTGACTAGCGGGAGGGCCAATGAGCAGTTCTTC.

This clonotype was recorded at least ten times. V usage is TRBV5-6 and J usage is TRBJ1-2; D not resolved. The CDR3 has 14 residues. The germline CDR1 and CDR2 sequences are SGHDT and YYEEEE. Trimming took off 4 bases at V and 5 bases at J, with 15 bases between the two ends. The CDR3 region has the DNA TGTGCCAGCAGCCCCGGACGGACTAGATATGGCTACACCTTC. Protein product: CASSPGRTRYGYTF.

The chain employs TRBV6-5 and TRBJ1-4; D call uncertain. V gave up 0 bases and J gave up 11 bases, with 10 bases separating them. Germline V lookup: CDR1 MNHEY, CDR2 SVGAGI. The CDR3 is made up of 13 amino acids. CDR3 loop: CASSYSRGEKLFF. DNA of the CDR3: TGTGCCAGCAGTTACTCCCGGGGAGAGAAACTGTTTTTT.

Written as DNA, the CDR3 is TGCAGTGCCAGCCCGGGACAGACCTACACAGATACGCAGTATTTT. The encoded protein is CSASPGQTYTDTQYF. The gene calls are TRBV20-1 and TRBJ2-3; 7 positions match TRBD1. The CDR3 loop spans 15 amino acids. CDR1 is DFQATT and CDR2 is SNEGSKA in the germline V gene (reference sequence). The V gene end was trimmed by 6 bases and the J gene end by 2 bases; junction bases not matched to a gene: 11.

This clonotype was recorded at least ten times. The rearrangement uses TRBV5-4 and TRBJ2-5, with 7 bases fitting TRBD2. V shed 5 bases and J 3 bases; nucleotides not matched to a gene: 7. CDR3 length: 14 amino acids. The germline gives CDR1 SGHNT, CDR2 YYREEE (reference sequence). The CDR3 loop reads CASRHGDYEETQYF. DNA of the CDR3: TGTGCCAGCAGGCATGGGGACTATGAAGAGACCCAGTACTTC.

The J gene is TRBJ2-1, the V gene TRBV7-2, with D possibly being TRBD2 (6 bases). V was cut by 5 bases and J by 12 bases, with 26 bases left in between. The CDR3 has 16 residues. Looked up from germline, CDR1 is SGHTA and CDR2 is FQGNSA. The CDR3 here is CASSETSGSGRGGQFF. The CDR3 nucleotides are TGTGCCAGCAGCGAAACAAGCGGGTCCGGTAGAGGAGGGCAGTTCTTC.

The CDR3 loop reads CSARATTNEKLFF. Here the CDR3 DNA reads TGCAGTGCTAGGGCCACAACTAATGAAAAACTGTTTTTT. The chain employs TRBV20-1 and TRBJ1-4; no clear D. V was trimmed by 3 bases and J by 0 bases, leaving 5 bases between them. Germline loops: CDR1 DFQATT, CDR2 SNEGSKA (reference sequence). The CDR3 consists of 13 residues.

As to this clonotype: At one end, the junction sequence differs from germline, possibly due to a read error. The J gene is TRBJ2-1, the V gene TRBV5-5, with TRBD2 as a possible D gene (5 bases). The CDR3 is 14 amino acids. Germline V CDR1 and CDR2: SGHKS, YYEKEE (reference sequence). CDR3 protein: CTSSLEGPYNEQFF. In nucleotides, the CDR3 is TGTACCAGCAGCTTAGAGGGCCCCTACAATGAGCAGTTCTTC. Using reference TRBV5-5 and TRBJ2-1 for the parts outside the CDR3, the full variable domain is DAGVTQSPTHLIKTRGQQVTLRCSPISGHKSVSWYQQVLGQGPQFIFQYYEKEERGRGNFPDRFSARQFPNYSSELNVNALLLGDSALYLCTSSLEGPYNEQFFGPGTRLTVL.

This clonotype came up many times. The chain is built from TRBV11-2 and TRBJ2-1; D is perhaps TRBD2 (6 bases). The germline V gene encodes CDR1 SGHAT and CDR2 FQNNGV. The V end was cut by 1 base, the J end by 9 bases, with 10 bases between. The CDR3 loop spans 13 amino acids. In nucleotides, the CDR3 is TGTGCCAGCAGCTTAGGACTAGTAGGTGAGCAGTTCTTC. It is translated as CASSLGLVGEQFF.

A note on this clonotype: A clone one base away is much larger, so this may be a read error. The V and J genes are TRBV28 and TRBJ2-4, with D possibly matching TRBD1 (6 bases). V was trimmed by 3 bases and J by 14 bases, leaving 26 bases between them. Germline V lookup: CDR1 MDHEN, CDR2 SYDVKM. The CDR3 is made up of 16 amino acids. DNA of the CDR3: TGTGCCAGCAGTTTGGCCCAGACAGGAGTCGCCCCGGTTGAGTACTTC. It codes for CASSLAQTGVAPVEYF.

The chain combines TRBV14 with TRBJ1-6; a weak D match, TRBD1 (5 bases). V was trimmed by 4 bases and J by 7 bases, leaving 11 bases between them. The germline gives CDR1 SGHDN, CDR2 FVKESK. The CDR3 has 14 residues. CDR3 region: CASSPPGRNSPLHF. CDR3 in DNA: TGTGCCAGCAGCCCTCCAGGGAGGAATTCACCCCTCCACTTT.

This rearrangement joins TRBV12-5 to TRBJ2-3, with unresolved D. Trimming removed 2 bases from V and 1 base from J, with 13 bases in between. Germline V CDR1 and CDR2: LGHNT, FRNRAP. The CDR3 runs to 16 residues. The CDR3 coding sequence is TGTGCTAGTGGTTTGTCCCTCGGACGGGGCACAGATACGCAGTATTTT. Its protein product is CASGLSLGRGTDTQYF.

There are many counts of this clonotype. This chain uses TRBV5-1 with TRBJ2-7; 9 nucleotides line up with TRBD2. V was pared by 4 bases and J by 2 bases, with 7 bases of the junction left unmatched. The V gene's germline CDR1 is SGHRS and CDR2 YFSETQ. This CDR3 is built from 15 residues. The CDR3 loop is CASSPGTSLTYEQYF. The CDR3 DNA reads TGCGCCAGCAGCCCTGGGACTAGCTTAACCTACGAGCAGTACTTC. Full variable domain (missing parts from reference TRBV5-1 and TRBJ2-7): KAGVTQTPRYLIKTRGQQVTLSCSPISGHRSVSWYQQTPGQGLQFLFEYFSETQRNKGNFPGRFSGRQFSNSRSEMNVSTLELGDSALYLCASSPGTSLTYEQYFGPGTRLTVT.

On this clonotype: A far larger clone is off by one base, so a read error is likely. The rearrangement uses TRBV6-1 and TRBJ2-1; maybe TRBD2 (5 bases). The CDR3 totals 11 residues. The germline CDR1 and CDR2 sequences are MNHNS and SASEGT. Trimming stripped 10 bases from V and 7 bases from J, with 11 bases between. CDR3 sequence: CANSGLNEQFF. As DNA, the CDR3 is TGTGCCAACAGCGGACTGAATGAGCAGTTCTTC.

This clonotype appeared once. The chain recombines TRBV20-1 with TRBJ2-5; D tentatively fits TRBD1 or TRBD2 (5 bases each). V lost 1 base and J lost 5, with 11 bases in between. Germline loops: CDR1 DFQATT, CDR2 SNEGSKA (reference sequence). The CDR3 is made up of 13 amino acids. CDR3 amino acids: CSARAEWGETQYF. DNA for the CDR3: TGCAGTGCTAGAGCGGAGTGGGGGGAGACCCAGTACTTC.

The genes are TRBV7-9 and TRBJ1-1; TRBD1 agrees at 8 bases. Germline V CDR1 and CDR2: SEHNR, FQNEAQ (reference sequence). This CDR3 has 12 amino acids. With 5 bases clipped from V and 8 bases from J, the junction kept 4 bases outside the gene matches. CDR3 DNA: TGTGCCAGCAGCAGACAGGGGTCGGAAGCTTTCTTT. This translates into CASSRQGSEAFF.

Turning to this clonotype: A read error may produce the germline difference seen at one junction end. The genes are TRBV7-2 and TRBJ2-4, with D perhaps matching TRBD2 (5 bases). Germline assignment: CDR1 SGHTA and CDR2 FQGNSA. This CDR3 has 14 amino acids. The CDR3 loop is CASILAQRYNEQYF. The CDR3 region has the DNA TGTGCCAGCATCTTAGCTCAGCGGTACAATGAGCAGTACTTC.

The V and J genes are TRBV10-3 and TRBJ2-6; no clear D. The germline V gene encodes CDR1 ENHRY and CDR2 SYGVKD. The CDR3 contains 17 residues. With 0 bases removed from V and 2 bases from J, the gap between germline ends came to 11 bases. CDR3 in DNA: TGTGCCATCAGTGAGTCCCCCGTCGCCGCTGGGGCCAACGTCCTGACTTTC. Encoded protein: CAISESPVAAGANVLTF.

In the case of this clonotype: This sequence may be a read error, since a much larger clone differs from it by one base. CDR3 in DNA: TGTGCCAGCAGCCAAGTTCGGACATACCGAGAGACCCAGTACTTC. The encoded protein is CASSQVRTYRETQYF. The chain combines TRBV14 with TRBJ2-5, with D possibly TRBD1 on 5 matching bases. Germline values: CDR1 SGHDN, CDR2 FVKESK. V was clipped by 1 base and J by 4 bases, with 13 bases between them. The CDR3 length is 15 residues.

This clonotype was counted once. The chain uses TRBV20-1 and TRBJ2-1; TRBD2 is a possible D gene (5 bases). This CDR3 comprises 15 residues. The germline V gene has CDR1 DFQATT and CDR2 SNEGSKA (reference sequence). V shed 3 bases and J shed 4 bases, with 16 bases lying between them. CDR3 DNA sequence: TGCAGTGCTAGGTTCGCTGGGAGAGCTTACAATGAGCAGTTCTTC. Its translation: CSARFAGRAYNEQFF.

This sequence joins TRBV12-3 or TRBV12-4 and TRBJ2-7; D unclear. The J call could be wrong; TRBJ2-5 is a better fit for the DNA end. CDR3 size: 14 residues. CDR3 sequence (DNA): TGTGCCAGCAGTTTGGAGAGGAGCAGGGAGACCCAGTACTTC. Amino acids: CASSLERSRETQYF.